This is a list of T cell receptor beta chains from one sample in a study of shared clonotypes between healthy human individuals. The method was immunoSEQ multiplex PCR; TCRdb's version includes in-frame clones alone and lacks a portion of them. The sample has around 320,000 clones; 87% are singletons. The sample comprised memory CD8+ T cells sorted from blood. These receptors were obtained from a man between 18 and 35 years old in good health. The CDR3 runs from the conserved cysteine through the conserved F or W. Each record gives: clone size, J gene, D gene, V gene, CDR3 protein, CDR3 DNA. A D gene is named only where the DNA matches it firmly. The size entry is marked missing in some rows and otherwise reads once, few, many or a size class.

NA	TRBJ2-1	TRBD2	TRBV4-1	CASSHHSLADSSRGYNEQFF	TGCGCCAGCAGCCACCACTCACTAGCGGATAGCTCCCGTGGTTACAATGAGCAGTTCTTC
NA	TRBJ2-3	TRBD1	TRBV7-7	CASSLGQGTDTQYF	TGTGCTAGCAGCTTGGGACAGGGAACAGATACGCAGTATTTT
few	TRBJ1-1	NA	TRBV7-6	CASSLGGGPGTEAFF	TGTGCCAGCAGCTTAGGCGGTGGCCCCGGTACTGAAGCTTTCTTT
NA	TRBJ2-7	TRBD2	TRBV2	CASSDGLAVAYEQYF	TGTGCCAGCAGCGACGGACTAGCGGTAGCCTACGAGCAGTACTTC
NA	TRBJ1-5	NA	TRBV7-9	CASSFEQVGQPQHF	TGTGCCAGCAGCTTTGAACAGGTTGGACAGCCCCAGCATTTT
NA	TRBJ2-3	NA	TRBV5-6	CASSPLYRVRTDTQYF	TGTGCCAGCAGCCCCCTTTACAGGGTTCGCACAGATACGCAGTATTTT
NA	TRBJ2-3	TRBD1	TRBV5-4	CASRPTGSRDTQYF	TGTGCCAGCAGACCGACAGGGAGTCGAGATACGCAGTATTTT
NA	TRBJ2-7	TRBD1	TRBV14	CASSTKGTGRGYEQYF	TGTGCCAGCAGCACAAAGGGGACAGGGAGAGGCTACGAGCAGTACTTC
NA	TRBJ1-1	NA	TRBV2	CASSALGLGNTEAFF	TGTGCCAGCAGTGCCCTGGGACTCGGGAACACTGAAGCTTTCTTT
NA	TRBJ2-3	NA	TRBV5-4	CASSLADTQYF	TGTGCCAGCAGCTTGGCAGATACGCAGTATTTT
NA	TRBJ2-5	NA	TRBV7-8	CASSFDSYGIETQYF	TGTGCCAGCAGCTTCGATTCGTACGGGATAGAGACCCAGTACTTC
NA	TRBJ2-6	TRBD1	TRBV19	CASSLAAGGTRSGANVLTF	TGTGCCAGTAGTCTCGCGGCAGGGGGCACACGCTCTGGGGCCAACGTCCTGACTTTC
NA	TRBJ2-3	NA	TRBV11-2	CASSLGSGLTDTQYF	TGTGCCAGCAGCTTAGGGAGCGGACTCACAGATACGCAGTATTTT
NA	TRBJ2-7	TRBD1	TRBV7-8	CASSLGRQGAYEQYF	TGTGCCAGCAGCCTAGGTCGACAGGGGGCCTACGAGCAGTACTTC
NA	TRBJ2-7	NA	TRBV30	CAWTPTGTLYEQYF	TGTGCCTGGACCCCCACCGGGACCCTCTACGAGCAGTACTTC
NA	TRBJ2-7	TRBD1	TRBV5-4	CASSLETGASYEQYF	TGTGCCAGCAGCTTGGAGACAGGGGCGTCCTACGAGCAGTACTTC
NA	TRBJ2-7	NA	TRBV28	CASSWDGPSYEQYF	TGTGCCAGCAGCTGGGACGGCCCCTCCTACGAGCAGTACTTC
NA	TRBJ2-7	NA	TRBV5-1	CASSEEVGGPSYEQYF	TGCGCCAGCAGCGAGGAGGTCGGGGGCCCGTCCTACGAGCAGTACTTC
NA	TRBJ1-5	NA	TRBV7-9	CASSLTEEGGQPQHF	TGTGCCAGCAGCTTGACCGAGGAGGGCGGTCAGCCCCAGCATTTT
NA	TRBJ2-1	NA	TRBV2	CARGAAGRPYNEQFF	TGTGCCAGGGGAGCGGCGGGGCGTCCCTACAATGAGCAGTTCTTC
NA	TRBJ1-4	TRBD1	TRBV6-1	CASSEGGTGRVIDEKLFF	TGTGCCAGCAGTGAAGGGGGGACAGGGAGGGTGATTGACGAAAAACTGTTTTTT
NA	TRBJ1-1	NA	TRBV5-4	CASSLQGSNTEAFF	TGTGCCAGCAGCTTGCAGGGGTCGAACACTGAAGCTTTCTTT
NA	TRBJ1-1	NA	TRBV27	CASSLSLGLYTEAFF	TGTGCCAGCAGTTTATCGCTGGGGCTCTACACTGAAGCTTTCTTT
few	TRBJ2-7	NA	TRBV23-1	CASRLDYEQYF	TGCGCCAGCAGACTAGACTACGAGCAGTACTTC
NA	TRBJ2-3	NA	TRBV5-6	CASSPWGGARTDTQYF	TGTGCCAGCAGCCCATGGGGGGGCGCCCGCACAGATACGCAGTATTTT
NA	TRBJ2-2	NA	TRBV9	CASSTSVRNTGELFF	TGTGCCAGCAGCACTTCGGTGCGAAACACCGGGGAGCTGTTTTTT
NA	TRBJ2-7	TRBD1	TRBV6-1	CASSEGQGGPYEQYF	TGTGCCAGCAGTGAGGGACAGGGTGGGCCCTACGAGCAGTACTTC
NA	TRBJ1-2	NA	TRBV6-5	CASSYSTGGHTYGYTF	TGTGCCAGCAGTTACTCGACGGGGGGGCATACCTATGGCTACACCTTC
NA	TRBJ2-7	NA	TRBV13	CASSLWGPAYEQYF	TGTGCCAGCAGCTTGTGGGGGCCAGCCTACGAGCAGTACTTC
NA	TRBJ2-2	NA	TRBV7-2	CASSFFLASNTGELFF	TGTGCCAGCAGCTTTTTTCTAGCGTCGAACACCGGGGAGCTGTTTTTT
NA	TRBJ2-7	NA	TRBV28	CASSFLDTYEQYF	TGTGCCAGCAGTTTCCTGGACACCTACGAGCAGTACTTC
NA	TRBJ2-1	TRBD2	TRBV2	CASSEPQSRTSGNNNEQFF	TGTGCCAGCAGTGAACCCCAGAGCCGAACTAGCGGGAACAACAATGAGCAGTTCTTC
NA	TRBJ2-1	TRBD2	TRBV6-1	CASRTGLAGTKQFF	TGTGCCAGCAGGACGGGACTAGCGGGAACAAAGCAGTTCTTC
NA	TRBJ2-7	NA	TRBV11-2	CASSLVEESYEQYF	TGTGCCAGCAGCTTAGTTGAGGAGTCCTACGAGCAGTACTTC
NA	TRBJ1-1	NA	TRBV6-6	CASSYSDNTEAFF	TGTGCCAGCAGTTACTCGGATAACACTGAAGCTTTCTTT
NA	TRBJ2-7	NA	TRBV27	CASSPSTGTYYEQYF	TGTGCCAGCAGTCCCAGTACCGGGACATACTACGAGCAGTACTTC
NA	TRBJ2-7	NA	TRBV4-1	CASSQDPIESSYEQYF	TGCGCCAGCAGCCAAGATCCCATAGAGAGCTCCTACGAGCAGTACTTC
NA	TRBJ1-1	NA	TRBV5-6	CASSLAEDDTEAFF	TGTGCCAGCAGCTTGGCGGAGGACGACACTGAAGCTTTCTTT
NA	TRBJ1-1	NA	TRBV6-5	CASSSTPGTTEAFF	TGTGCCAGCAGCTCGACCCCAGGGACGACTGAAGCTTTCTTT
few	TRBJ1-6	TRBD1	TRBV4-1	CASSQVTGWWYNSPLHF	TGCGCCAGCAGCCAAGTGACAGGGTGGTGGTATAATTCACCCCTCCACTTT
NA	TRBJ2-2	NA	TRBV6-6	CASSYPGTGELFF	TGTGCCAGCAGTTACCCCGGCACCGGGGAGCTGTTTTTT
NA	TRBJ2-3	TRBD2	TRBV15	CATSRPGTSPTDTQYF	TGTGCCACCAGCAGGCCCGGGACTAGCCCCACAGATACGCAGTATTTT
NA	TRBJ2-7	NA	TRBV4-1	CATKAGVGDYEQYF	TGCGCCACCAAAGCTGGAGTTGGGGACTACGAGCAGTACTTC
NA	TRBJ2-2	TRBD1	TRBV11-2	CASSSSPQGARAGELFF	TGTGCCAGCAGCTCCTCGCCTCAGGGGGCGCGGGCCGGGGAGCTGTTTTTT
many	TRBJ2-7	NA	TRBV9	CASSVDLASEQYF	TGTGCCAGCAGCGTAGACCTAGCTAGCGAGCAGTACTTC
NA	TRBJ1-5	NA	TRBV4-1	CASSQEWASNQPQHF	TGCGCCAGCAGCCAAGAGTGGGCCAGCAATCAGCCCCAGCATTTT
NA	TRBJ2-7	NA	TRBV5-6	CASSAGGGIIYEQYF	TGTGCCAGCAGCGCTGGTGGCGGCATAATCTACGAGCAGTACTTC
many	TRBJ2-7	NA	TRBV11-2	CASSLEYRVEYEQYF	TGTGCCAGCAGCTTAGAGTACAGGGTCGAATACGAGCAGTACTTC
NA	TRBJ2-7	NA	TRBV4-1	CASSQRTTYEQYF	TGCGCCAGCAGCCAACGGACGACCTACGAGCAGTACTTC
NA	TRBJ2-4	NA	TRBV12-5	CASGVRTGDSKNIQYF	TGTGCTAGTGGTGTTCGGACCGGGGATAGCAAAAACATTCAGTACTTC
medium-sized	TRBJ2-5	TRBD1	TRBV5-5	CASSSEGQGETQYF	TGTGCCAGCAGTTCGGAGGGACAGGGGGAGACCCAGTACTTC
NA	TRBJ2-7	NA	TRBV27	CASSSAGSYEQYF	TGTGCCAGCAGTTCGGCAGGATCCTACGAGCAGTACTTC
NA	TRBJ2-7	NA	TRBV7-9	CASSLGVNEQYF	TGTGCCAGCAGCTTAGGCGTCAACGAGCAGTACTTC
NA	TRBJ1-6	TRBD1	TRBV27	CASHRTGFDSPLHF	TGTGCCAGCCACAGGACAGGGTTTGATTCACCCCTCCACTTT
few	TRBJ1-3	NA	TRBV21-1	CASSKGYQENTIYF	TGTGCCAGCAGCAAAGGATACCAGGAAAACACCATATATTTT